This T cell receptor (beta chain) emerged from a study of cytomegalovirus exposure and HLA in healthy donors. Primers: 60 Vbeta forward and 13 Jbeta reverse. Some clones are missing from TCRdb's copy, which holds only in-frame ones; the method was immunoSEQ multiplex PCR. The table lists roughly 100,000 clones, roughly 15% of them singletons. The study, taken as a whole, reports: In vitro data verified three CMV-associated chains as specific for CMV antigens. Later analysis found that TCR beta chains associated with HLA were more clonally expanded than other, equally common chains. Previously analyzed data showed that most TCR beta V segments were productive at a frequency of about 90% or about 30%. Later on, an analysis tied around 17,000 TCR beta sequences to HLA alleles at 0.05 false discovery rate.

There are a few counts of this clone. Its antigen remains unidentified. J gave up 0 bases and V 4 bases, and 2 bases lay outside the gene matches. Germline V gene data show CDR1 as SNHLY and CDR2 as FYNNEI. This CDR3 spans 15 amino acids. The sequenced sample was PBMCs. The sequence came from a female donor in good health and CMV-seronegative. This chain joins TRBV2 and TRBJ1-3; 8 nucleotides agree with TRBD1. The DNA for the CDR3 is TGTGCCAGCAGTGTAGGACAGGGCTCTGGAAACACCATATATTTT. It is translated as CASSVGQGSGNTIYF.